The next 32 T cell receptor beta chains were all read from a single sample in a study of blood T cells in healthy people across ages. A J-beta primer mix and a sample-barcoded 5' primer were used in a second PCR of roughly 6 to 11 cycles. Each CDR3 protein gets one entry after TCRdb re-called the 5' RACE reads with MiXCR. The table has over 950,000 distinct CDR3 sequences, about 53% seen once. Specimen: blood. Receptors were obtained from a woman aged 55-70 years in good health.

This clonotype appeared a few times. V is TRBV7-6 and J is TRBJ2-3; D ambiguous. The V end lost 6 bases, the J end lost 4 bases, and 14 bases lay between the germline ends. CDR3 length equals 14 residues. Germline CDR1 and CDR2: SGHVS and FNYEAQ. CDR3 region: CASSRLVGSDTQYF. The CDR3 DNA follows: TGTGCCAGCAGTCGTCTCGTTGGTTCAGATACGCAGTATTTT. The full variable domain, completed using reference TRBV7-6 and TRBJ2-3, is GAGVSQSPRYKVTKRGQDVALRCDPISGHVSLYWYRQALGQGPEFLTYFNYEAQQDKSGLPNDRFSAERPEGSISTLTIQRTEQRDSAMYRCASSRLVGSDTQYFGPGTRLTVL.

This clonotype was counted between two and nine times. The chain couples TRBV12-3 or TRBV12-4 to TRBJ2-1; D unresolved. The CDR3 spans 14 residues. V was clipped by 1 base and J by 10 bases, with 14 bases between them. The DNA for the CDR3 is TGTGCCAGCAGTTTAGGTGGTTCTATGCGCGAGCAGTTCTTC. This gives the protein CASSLGGSMREQFF.

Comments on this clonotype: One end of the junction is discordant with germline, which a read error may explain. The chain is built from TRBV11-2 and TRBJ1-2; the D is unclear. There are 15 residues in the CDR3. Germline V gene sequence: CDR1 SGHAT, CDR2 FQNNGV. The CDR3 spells CASSLEHLTVGGHTF. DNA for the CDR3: TGTGCCAGCAGCTTAGAACACCTTACGGTTGGTGGCCACACCTTC.

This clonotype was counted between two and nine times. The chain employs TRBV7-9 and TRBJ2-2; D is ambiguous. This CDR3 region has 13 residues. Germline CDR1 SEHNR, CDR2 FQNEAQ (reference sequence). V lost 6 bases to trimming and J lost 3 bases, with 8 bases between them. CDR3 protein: CASSHGDTGELFF. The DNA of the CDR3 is TGTGCCAGCAGTCATGGAGACACCGGGGAGCTGTTTTTT.

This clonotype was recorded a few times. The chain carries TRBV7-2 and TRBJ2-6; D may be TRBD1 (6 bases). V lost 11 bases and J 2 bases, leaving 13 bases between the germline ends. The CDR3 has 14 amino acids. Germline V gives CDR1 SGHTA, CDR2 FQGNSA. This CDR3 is CASGHRAGANVLTF. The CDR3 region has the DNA TGTGCCTCAGGTCACAGGGCTGGGGCCAACGTCCTGACTTTC.

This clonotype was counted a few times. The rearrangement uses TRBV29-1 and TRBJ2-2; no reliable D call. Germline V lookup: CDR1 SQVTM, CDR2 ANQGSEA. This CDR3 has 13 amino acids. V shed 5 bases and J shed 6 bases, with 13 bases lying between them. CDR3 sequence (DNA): TGCAGCGTTAGGGATGCAAGTGCCGGGGAGCTGTTTTTT. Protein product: CSVRDASAGELFF.

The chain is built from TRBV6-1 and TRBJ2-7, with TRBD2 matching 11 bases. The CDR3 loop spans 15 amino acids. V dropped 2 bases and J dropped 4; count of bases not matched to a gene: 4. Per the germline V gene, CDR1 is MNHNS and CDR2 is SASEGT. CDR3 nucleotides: TGTGCCAGCAGTGAAAAGGGACTAGCGGTTTACGAGCAGTACTTC. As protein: CASSEKGLAVYEQYF.

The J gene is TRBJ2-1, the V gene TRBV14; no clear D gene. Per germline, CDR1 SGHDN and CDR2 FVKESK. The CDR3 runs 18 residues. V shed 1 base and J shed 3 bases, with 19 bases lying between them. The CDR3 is CASSQARKVLSSYNEQFF. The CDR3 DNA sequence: TGTGCCAGCAGCCAAGCGCGTAAGGTTCTTAGCAGCTACAATGAGCAGTTCTTC.

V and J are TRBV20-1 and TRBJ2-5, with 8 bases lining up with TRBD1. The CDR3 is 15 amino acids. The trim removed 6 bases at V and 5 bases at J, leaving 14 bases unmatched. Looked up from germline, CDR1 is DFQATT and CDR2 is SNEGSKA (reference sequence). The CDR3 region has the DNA TGCAGTGCCCATGCGTACGGACAGGGACTTGAGACCCAGTACTTC. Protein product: CSAHAYGQGLETQYF.

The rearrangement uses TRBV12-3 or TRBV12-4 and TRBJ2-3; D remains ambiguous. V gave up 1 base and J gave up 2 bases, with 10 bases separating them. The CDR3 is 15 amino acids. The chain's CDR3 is CASSLGALLTDTQYF. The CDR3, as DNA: TGTGCCAGCAGTTTAGGGGCCCTTCTCACAGATACGCAGTATTTT.

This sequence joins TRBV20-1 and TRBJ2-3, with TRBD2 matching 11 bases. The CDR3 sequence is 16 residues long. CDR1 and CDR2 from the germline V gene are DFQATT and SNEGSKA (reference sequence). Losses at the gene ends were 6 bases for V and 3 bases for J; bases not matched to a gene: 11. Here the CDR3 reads CSAPRLAGILTDTQYF. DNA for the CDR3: TGCAGTGCCCCAAGACTAGCGGGAATTTTAACAGATACGCAGTATTTT.

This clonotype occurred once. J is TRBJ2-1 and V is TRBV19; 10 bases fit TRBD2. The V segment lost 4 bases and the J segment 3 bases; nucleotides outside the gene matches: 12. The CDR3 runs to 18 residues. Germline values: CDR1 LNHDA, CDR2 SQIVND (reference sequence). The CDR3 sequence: CASSTQPIAGGNYNEQFF. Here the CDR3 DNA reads TGTGCCAGTAGTACGCAGCCCATAGCGGGAGGTAACTACAATGAGCAGTTCTTC.

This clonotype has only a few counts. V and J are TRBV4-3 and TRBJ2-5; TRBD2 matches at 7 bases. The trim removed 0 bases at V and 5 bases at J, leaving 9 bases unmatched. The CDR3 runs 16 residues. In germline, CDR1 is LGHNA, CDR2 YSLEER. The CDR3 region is CASSQDQRRGGETQYF. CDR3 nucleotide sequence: TGCGCCAGCAGCCAAGATCAGAGACGGGGAGGGGAGACCCAGTACTTC.

The DNA for the CDR3 is TGTGCCAGCAGTGGACAGGGATGGGTCAGGACAGATACGCAGTATTTT. It specifies CASSGQGWVRTDTQYF. The chain combines TRBV2 with TRBJ2-3, with TRBD1 identical over 7 bases. With V trimmed by 4 bases and J by 3 bases, 10 bases remained unmatched. CDR3 length: 16 residues. Germline V gene sequence: CDR1 SNHLY, CDR2 FYNNEI.

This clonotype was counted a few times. This chain's CDR3 is CASSTDWVRVDIQYF. DNA of the CDR3: TGTGCCAGCAGCACCGACTGGGTACGGGTCGACATTCAGTACTTC. The V gene is TRBV28, the J gene TRBJ2-4; D gene unclear. V dropped 6 bases and J dropped 8 bases, with 20 bases sitting between them. Germline V gives CDR1 MDHEN, CDR2 SYDVKM. The CDR3 is 15 amino acids. The variable domain in full, with the rest retrieved from reference TRBV28 and TRBJ2-4, is DVKVTQSSRYLVKRTGEKVFLECVQDMDHENMFWYRQDPGLGLRLIYFSYDVKMKEKGDIPEGYSVSREKKERFSLILESASTNQTSMYLCASSTDWVRVDIQYFGAGTRLSVL.

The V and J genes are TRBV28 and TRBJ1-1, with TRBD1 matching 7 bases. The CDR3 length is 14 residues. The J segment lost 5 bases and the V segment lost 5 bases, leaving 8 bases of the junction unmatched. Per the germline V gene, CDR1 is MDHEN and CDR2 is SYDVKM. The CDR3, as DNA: TGTGCCAGCAGTCTTACAGGGGCAAGGACTGAAGCTTTCTTT. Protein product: CASSLTGARTEAFF.

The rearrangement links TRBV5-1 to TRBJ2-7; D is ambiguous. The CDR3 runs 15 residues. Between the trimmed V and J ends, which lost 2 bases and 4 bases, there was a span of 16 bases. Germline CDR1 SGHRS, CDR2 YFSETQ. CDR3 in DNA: TGCGCCAGCAGCTTCCAGTCCGGGTCTCAATACGAGCAGTACTTC. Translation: CASSFQSGSQYEQYF.

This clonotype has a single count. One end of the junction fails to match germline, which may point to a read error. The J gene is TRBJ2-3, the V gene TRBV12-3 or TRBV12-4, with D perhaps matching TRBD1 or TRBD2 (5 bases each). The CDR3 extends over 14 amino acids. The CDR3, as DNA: TGTGCCAGCAGTTTTAGAGGGGCCGGAGATATGCAGTATTTT. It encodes CASSFRGAGDMQYF.

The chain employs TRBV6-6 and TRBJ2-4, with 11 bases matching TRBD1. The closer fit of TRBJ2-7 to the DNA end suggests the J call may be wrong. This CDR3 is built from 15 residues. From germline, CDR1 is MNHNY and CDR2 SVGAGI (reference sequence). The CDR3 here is CASSRDRGLIYEQYF. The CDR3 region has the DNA TGTGCCAGCAGTAGGGACAGGGGGTTGATCTACGAGCAGTACTTC.

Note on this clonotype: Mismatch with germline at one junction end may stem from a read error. CDR3 sequence (DNA): TGCGGCGTTGATACTGGACAGGCCGGTGTCTACGAGCAGTACTTC. Amino acid sequence: CGVDTGQAGVYEQYF. This chain uses TRBV29-1 with TRBJ2-4; 7 bases are shared with TRBD1. The J call may be incorrect, as the DNA end agrees better with TRBJ2-7. This CDR3 is built from 15 residues. The germline CDR1 and CDR2 sequences are SQVTM and ANQGSEA.

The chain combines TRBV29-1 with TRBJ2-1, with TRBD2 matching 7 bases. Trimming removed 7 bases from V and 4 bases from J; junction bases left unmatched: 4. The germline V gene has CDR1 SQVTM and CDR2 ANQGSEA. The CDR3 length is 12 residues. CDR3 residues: CSGIGRYNEQFF. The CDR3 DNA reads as TGCAGCGGGATCGGGAGGTACAATGAGCAGTTCTTC.

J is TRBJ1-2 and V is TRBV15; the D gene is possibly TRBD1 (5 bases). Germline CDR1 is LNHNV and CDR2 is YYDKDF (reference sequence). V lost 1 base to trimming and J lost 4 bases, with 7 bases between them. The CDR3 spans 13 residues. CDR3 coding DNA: TGTGCCACCAGCAGAGCAGGGAGCTATGGCTACACCTTC. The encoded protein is CATSRAGSYGYTF.

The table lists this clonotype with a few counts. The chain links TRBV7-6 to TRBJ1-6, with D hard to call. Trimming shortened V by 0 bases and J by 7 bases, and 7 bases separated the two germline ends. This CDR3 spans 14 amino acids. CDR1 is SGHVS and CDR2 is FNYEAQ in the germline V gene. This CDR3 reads CASSLASGNSPLHF. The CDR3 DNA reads TGTGCCAGCAGCTTAGCGAGTGGGAATTCACCCCTCCACTTT.

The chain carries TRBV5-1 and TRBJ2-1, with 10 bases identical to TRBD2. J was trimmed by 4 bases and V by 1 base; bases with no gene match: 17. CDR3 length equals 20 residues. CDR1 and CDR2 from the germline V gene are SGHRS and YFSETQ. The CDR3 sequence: CASSLFGSSGRGYTYNEQFF. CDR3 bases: TGCGCCAGCAGCTTGTTCGGGTCTAGCGGGAGAGGGTATACTTACAATGAGCAGTTCTTC.

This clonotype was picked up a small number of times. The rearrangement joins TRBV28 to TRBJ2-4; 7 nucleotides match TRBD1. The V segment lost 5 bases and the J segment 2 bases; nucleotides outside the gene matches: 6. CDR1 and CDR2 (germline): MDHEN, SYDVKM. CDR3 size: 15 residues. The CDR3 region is CASSPPGGTKNIQYF. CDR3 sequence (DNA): TGTGCCAGCAGTCCCCCAGGGGGTACCAAAAACATTCAGTACTTC. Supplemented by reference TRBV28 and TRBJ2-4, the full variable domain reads DVKVTQSSRYLVKRTGEKVFLECVQDMDHENMFWYRQDPGLGLRLIYFSYDVKMKEKGDIPEGYSVSREKKERFSLILESASTNQTSMYLCASSPPGGTKNIQYFGAGTRLSVL.

CDR3 loop: CASSLKLAGVDEQFF. In DNA form, the CDR3 reads TGTGCCAGCAGCTTAAAGCTAGCGGGAGTCGATGAGCAGTTCTTC. The V call is TRBV7-8, the J call TRBJ2-1; TRBD2 agrees at 10 bases. The J segment lost 8 bases and the V segment lost 2 bases, leaving 6 bases of the junction unmatched. Germline CDR1 is SGHVS and CDR2 is FQNEAQ. This CDR3 spans 15 amino acids.

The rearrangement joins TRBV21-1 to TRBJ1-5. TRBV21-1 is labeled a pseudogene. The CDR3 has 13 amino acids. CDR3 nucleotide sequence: TGCGCCAGCAGCAAGTGTTCAAATCAGCCCCAGCATTTT. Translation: CASSKCSNQPQHF.

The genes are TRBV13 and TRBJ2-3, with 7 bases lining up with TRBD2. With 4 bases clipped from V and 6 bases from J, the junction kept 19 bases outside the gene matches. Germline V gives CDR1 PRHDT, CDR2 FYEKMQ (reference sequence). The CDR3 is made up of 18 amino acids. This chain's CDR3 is CASSSLPSDEGGPDTQYF. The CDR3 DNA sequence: TGTGCCAGCAGCTCCCTACCTAGCGATGAGGGAGGGCCCGATACGCAGTATTTT.

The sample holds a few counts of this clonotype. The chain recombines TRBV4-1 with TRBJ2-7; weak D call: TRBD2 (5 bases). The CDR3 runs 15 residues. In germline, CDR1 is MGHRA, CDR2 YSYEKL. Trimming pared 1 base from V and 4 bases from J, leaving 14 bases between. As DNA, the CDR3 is TGCGCCAGCAGCCAAGTACTCTCGGAGGATTACGAGCAGTACTTC. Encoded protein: CASSQVLSEDYEQYF.

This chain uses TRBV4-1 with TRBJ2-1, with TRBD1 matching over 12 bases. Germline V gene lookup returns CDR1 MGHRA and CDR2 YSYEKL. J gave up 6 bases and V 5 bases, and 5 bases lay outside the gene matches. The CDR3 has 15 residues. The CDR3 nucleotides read TGCGCCAGCAGCTCCGGGACAGGGGGCCTCAATGAGCAGTTCTTC. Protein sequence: CASSSGTGGLNEQFF.

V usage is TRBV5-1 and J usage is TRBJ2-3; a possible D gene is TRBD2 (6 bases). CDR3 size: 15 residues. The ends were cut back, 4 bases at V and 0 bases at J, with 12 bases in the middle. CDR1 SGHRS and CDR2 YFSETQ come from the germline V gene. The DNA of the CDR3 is TGCGCCAGCAGCGTATCGGGAGTGAGCACAGATACGCAGTATTTT. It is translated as CASSVSGVSTDTQYF. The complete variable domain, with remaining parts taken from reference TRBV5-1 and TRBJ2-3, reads KAGVTQTPRYLIKTRGQQVTLSCSPISGHRSVSWYQQTPGQGLQFLFEYFSETQRNKGNFPGRFSGRQFSNSRSEMNVSTLELGDSALYLCASSVSGVSTDTQYFGPGTRLTVL.

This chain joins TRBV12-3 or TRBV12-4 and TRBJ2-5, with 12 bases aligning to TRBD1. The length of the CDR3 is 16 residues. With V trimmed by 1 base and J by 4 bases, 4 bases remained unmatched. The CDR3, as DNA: TGTGCCAGCAGTTTAGGGGGACAGGGGGCTGGAGAGACCCAGTACTTC. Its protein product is CASSLGGQGAGETQYF.